This T cell receptor beta chain was sequenced during a study of identical twins (dated by TCRdb to the mid-2010s). For the study in its entirety: The study deep-sequenced TCR alpha and beta repertoires from monozygotic twins, unrelated adults of various ages and cord blood to test whether fetal clonotypes persist. To rule out contamination, replicate twin experiments were performed at different times with different library preparation protocols.

What the work shows at the level of the full study, not this receptor alone: Compared with coincidental sharing between unrelated individuals, out-of-frame TCR alpha sequences shared between twins showed an excess of sequences with low generation probability. Abundant cord blood beta clonotypes had fewer insertions, young adult naive repertoires showed a similar but weaker trend, and memory repertoires showed no such trend. Conclusions relied on cross-sectional statistical analysis, since the same donors could not be followed over many years. A weaker excess of twin sharing was found in beta out-of-frame sequences because the signal-to-noise ratio was lowered by fewer shared sequences. In monozygotic twins, out-of-frame TCR alpha sharing was systematically underestimated by recombination models, although the models agreed with sharing between unrelated individuals. Zero-insertion analyses could be partly confounded by invariant T cells such as MAIT and iNKT, although diverse VJ usage argued against such confounding for most clonotypes.

Every donor was a healthy Caucasian. The researchers also sequenced three unrelated adults who were not twins: a male aged 18 to 30, a male aged 50 to 60, and a female aged 50 to 60. Miltenyi CD45RO+ enrichment and human naive T-cell isolation kits were used to isolate memory (CD45RO+) and naive T cells from PBMC. This clonotype was counted between two and nine times. The antigen this receptor binds is unknown. One base away there is no much larger clone; base qualities are not given. CDR1 and CDR2, per the germline V gene (reference sequence), are SEHNR and FQNEAQ. Trimming removed 5 bases from V and 7 bases from J; the gene matches leave 10 bases unexplained. Including cysteine and phenylalanine, the CDR3 has 15 amino acids. The CDR3 DNA has 45 bases and is translated from base 1. The receptor library was made with 5' RACE. The sequencer was an Illumina HiSeq 2000. Template switching introduced a universal primer binding site; the final cDNA contained a unique molecular identifier, enabling accurate counting of TCR cDNA molecules. First-strand cDNA for TCR alpha and beta chains was synthesized from specific primers in the conserved constant-segment region. To control for contamination, every cDNA library carried two barcodes: a SMART-Mk sample barcode plus Illumina barcodes. TruSeq adapter sequences along with Illumina sample barcodes were introduced in two successive PCR steps. The Illumina HiSeq platform was used with custom primers to sequence TCR alpha and beta cDNA libraries. The study's own analysis went as follows. Unique molecular identifiers were extracted from raw reads with MiGEC, and CDR3 positions were determined with MiXCR. For each individual, recombination models were inferred using an EM algorithm with the repgenHMM and IGoR tools. Shared clonotype analysis was performed with the tcR package in R, normalizing sharing by the product of cloneset sizes. To study raw recombination without the effects of thymic and clonal selection, out-of-frame nonproductive sequences were analyzed. The public sequencing data were trimmed at Q25 with fastp and processed into clonotypes with MiXCR by TCRdb, which kept only in-frame beta chains. Records with the same CDR3 protein are collapsed into one entry carrying the most frequent genes and DNA. The V and J calls and clone size come from TCRdb's table, not from the authors' own analysis. This sample holds hundreds of thousands of distinct CDR3 sequences; over 5% were observed only once. 1.5% to 2% of the sample is held by the ten biggest clonotypes.

The rearranged segments are TRBV7-9 and TRBJ1-4, with 7 bases matching TRBD1. The sequenced sample was naive T cells sorted from blood. The intended sense of this specimen's cell subset or site label: cells isolated with a human naive T-cell isolation kit. This TCR derives from a young man in good health. CDR3 loop: CASSSTGERSEKLFF. In nucleotide form, the sequence is TGTGCCAGCAGCAGTACAGGGGAAAGGAGTGAAAAACTGTTTTTT.